The rows below give T cell receptor beta chains drawn from one sample of a study of blood T cell repertoires in COVID-19. Clones were read by immunoSEQ multiplex PCR, and TCRdb kept only the in-frame ones, dropping some. In the table there are around 100,000 clones, roughly 85% of which are singletons. The sample was peripheral blood. The receptors here all came from a man in his 70s with active or convalescent COVID-19. Both conserved end residues are part of each CDR3. The D gene is left open where the match is weak. Part of the rows lack a size; the others show once, few, many or a class for expanded clones.

CDR3nt	CDR3aa	v_gene	j_gene	d_gene	abundance
TGCGCCAGCTGGACAGGGGACACTGAAGCTTTCTTT	CASWTGDTEAFF	TRBV10-2	TRBJ1-1	TRBD1	-
TGTGCCAGCAGCTTATATGACAGGCACACCGGGGAGCTGTTTTTT	CASSLYDRHTGELFF	TRBV5-5	TRBJ2-2	-	-
TGTGCCAGCAGCTTAGTACGAGCGGGTACAGATACGCAGTATTTT	CASSLVRAGTDTQYF	TRBV7-2	TRBJ2-3	-	-
TGTGCCAGCAGCAAAAAAGCAGGAACCTACGAGCAGTACTTC	CASSKKAGTYEQYF	TRBV21-1	TRBJ2-7	-	-
TGCGCCAGCAGCCATGTAACATCAAAAGAGACCCAGTACTTC	CASSHVTSKETQYF	TRBV4-3	TRBJ2-5	-	-
TGTGCCAGCAGTTACTTCCAGACCGGCGGGACGGATGGCTACACCTTC	CASSYFQTGGTDGYTF	TRBV6-6	TRBJ1-2	-	few
TGTGCCAGCAGCTTAGATCCCGGCGGCGGTCTGCCTAATTCACCCCTCCACTTT	CASSLDPGGGLPNSPLHF	TRBV7-9	TRBJ1-6	-	few
TGTGCCAGCAGCTTTAGCGGGGGTTACAATGAGCAGTTCTTC	CASSFSGGYNEQFF	TRBV9	TRBJ2-1	TRBD2	-
TGTGCCAGCAGCCAGGGGGGGCAGGAGACCCAGTACTTC	CASSQGGQETQYF	TRBV3-1/TRBV3-2	TRBJ2-5	-	-
TGTGCCACGCACCGGACTAGCGGGGACACAGATACGCAGTATTTT	CATHRTSGDTDTQYF	TRBV24-1	TRBJ2-3	TRBD2	-
TGTGCCAGCAGTTACTCGTGGCGGGAGCCTCGTAGGTCCACAGATACGCAGTATTTT	CASSYSWREPRRSTDTQYF	TRBV6-2/TRBV6-3	TRBJ2-3	TRBD2	-
TGTGCCAGCAGCTTAGTAGGACTAGCATCGGGGGATGAGCAGTTCTTC	CASSLVGLASGDEQFF	TRBV7-9	TRBJ2-1	TRBD2	-
TGTGCCAGTAGTTCCACCCAGGGGGCTCGGAATTCACCCCTCCACTTT	CASSSTQGARNSPLHF	TRBV19	TRBJ1-6	TRBD1	-
TGTGCCAGCAGCTTGATGCAACAATCCCAAGAGACCCAGTACTTC	CASSLMQQSQETQYF	TRBV5-4	TRBJ2-5	-	-
TGTGCCAGCAGCACGGCAGGGGGCCCCTACGAGCAGTACTTC	CASSTAGGPYEQYF	TRBV11-2	TRBJ2-7	TRBD1	-
TGTGCCTGGAGCCCTACTGGCAATCAGCCCCAGCATTTT	CAWSPTGNQPQHF	TRBV30	TRBJ1-5	-	-
TGTGCCAGCAGCGCCCGCGGGGGGGCCGCAGATACGCAGTATTTT	CASSARGGAADTQYF	TRBV7-3	TRBJ2-3	TRBD2	-
TGTGCCAGCACCAGTCGGGGGTCCTATAATTCACCCCTCCACTTT	CASTSRGSYNSPLHF	TRBV6-5	TRBJ1-6	-	-
TGCGCCAGCAGCCAAGAGGGGGCCTACATGGGAAATGAGCAGTTCTTC	CASSQEGAYMGNEQFF	TRBV4-3	TRBJ2-1	-	-
TGTGCCAGCTCACCAAGGACAGAGGAGACCCAGTACTTC	CASSPRTEETQYF	TRBV18	TRBJ2-5	-	-
TGTGCCAGCAGTTCGGACAGGGGAGACCAGCCCCAGCATTTT	CASSSDRGDQPQHF	TRBV2	TRBJ1-5	TRBD1	-
TGTGCCAGCAGCCGATCCGGGACAGGGGGCTACGAGCAGTACTTC	CASSRSGTGGYEQYF	TRBV7-9	TRBJ2-7	TRBD1	-
TGTGCCAGTAGTATCTCCCGACAGGGATTAGTCTATGGCTACACCTTC	CASSISRQGLVYGYTF	TRBV19	TRBJ1-2	TRBD1	-
TGTGCCAGCAGTAGCGGGACTAGCGGGAGAGAAACCCAGTACTTC	CASSSGTSGRETQYF	TRBV27	TRBJ2-5	TRBD2	-
TGCGCCAGCAGCACGGGGGGGACGGTGAACACTGAAGCTTTCTTT	CASSTGGTVNTEAFF	TRBV5-1	TRBJ1-1	-	-
TGTGCCAGTAGTACTGAGACTAGGGATACGCAGTATTTT	CASSTETRDTQYF	TRBV19	TRBJ2-3	-	-
TGTGCCAGCAGCGTTAATCCGGGACTAGGGGAGCAGTACTTC	CASSVNPGLGEQYF	TRBV7-3	TRBJ2-7	TRBD2	-
TGTGCCAGCAGTCGCAGGGGGACTGAAGCTTTCTTT	CASSRRGTEAFF	TRBV12-3/TRBV12-4	TRBJ1-1	TRBD1	many
TGCGCCAGCAGCCAAGATATGGGGGGATACTCCAATGAGCAGTTCTTC	CASSQDMGGYSNEQFF	TRBV4-3	TRBJ2-1	-	-
TGTGCCAGTAGTATTTCATCCCGGACAGGGAGGGAGACCCAGTACTTC	CASSISSRTGRETQYF	TRBV19	TRBJ2-5	TRBD1	-
TGTGCCAGCGCAGATACAGGCGATCACTCTGGAAACACCATATATTTT	CASADTGDHSGNTIYF	TRBV11-1	TRBJ1-3	-	-
TGTGCCAGCAGTCAGATCAGAGGAAACTCTGGGGCCAACGTCCTGACTTTC	CASSQIRGNSGANVLTF	TRBV6-6	TRBJ2-6	-	-
TGTGCCAGCACCTCGACACTCACAGATACGCAGTATTTT	CASTSTLTDTQYF	TRBV6-5	TRBJ2-3	-	-
TGTGCCAGCAGTTTTGGGAGCTCCTACGAGCAGTACTTC	CASSFGSSYEQYF	TRBV12-3/TRBV12-4	TRBJ2-7	-	many
TGTGCCAGCTCACCAGACGAAGGCGGGGACGAGCAGTACTTC	CASSPDEGGDEQYF	TRBV18	TRBJ2-7	-	-
TGTGCCAGCAGTTACTCGGGCAGGGTTGGAAACACCATATATTTT	CASSYSGRVGNTIYF	TRBV6-5	TRBJ1-3	-	-
TGTGCCAGCTCCGGGACAGGGGGCACAGATACGCAGTATTTT	CASSGTGGTDTQYF	TRBV18	TRBJ2-3	TRBD1	-
TGTGCCAGTAGTCTCCGAACGGGGTGGGACAAAGGGGCAAATGAGCAGTTCTTC	CASSLRTGWDKGANEQFF	TRBV19	TRBJ2-1	-	once
TGTGCCAGCAGCCAAGAAGCAAAGACCCAGTACTTC	CASSQEAKTQYF	TRBV4-2	TRBJ2-5	-	once
TGTGCCAGCAGTCCGGGGTGGGAACAGCCCTACGAGCAGTACTTC	CASSPGWEQPYEQYF	TRBV5-6	TRBJ2-7	-	-
TGTGCCAGCAGCTTGGATGAGGGGAGGGGCACAGATACGCAGTATTTT	CASSLDEGRGTDTQYF	TRBV5-4	TRBJ2-3	TRBD2	-
TGTGCCAGCAGTTTCCGTAGCGGTAGCACAGATACGCAGTATTTT	CASSFRSGSTDTQYF	TRBV6-2/TRBV6-3	TRBJ2-3	-	-
TGTGCCAGCAGTGGAGTCCGGGGGTACCAAGAGACCCAGTACTTC	CASSGVRGYQETQYF	TRBV2	TRBJ2-5	-	once
TGCGCCAGCAGCCGCGGGGCGGCAGGGCTGAACACCGGGGAGCTGTTTTTT	CASSRGAAGLNTGELFF	TRBV4-1	TRBJ2-2	-	-
TGTGCCTGGAGTTTCTGGGGCGACGAGCAGTTCTTC	CAWSFWGDEQFF	TRBV30	TRBJ2-1	-	-
TGTGCCAGCAGCTTGTCACAGGGGACCTCCTACGAGCAGTACTTC	CASSLSQGTSYEQYF	TRBV7-9	TRBJ2-7	TRBD1	-
TGCAGCGTGGGAGAAGAGACCCAGTACTTC	CSVGEETQYF	TRBV29-1	TRBJ2-5	-	once
TGTGCCAGCAGCTTACACGGACAGGGGAAAGAGACCCAGTACTTC	CASSLHGQGKETQYF	TRBV5-4	TRBJ2-5	TRBD1	-
TGTGCCAGCAGCTTAGGCCGGGGAGTAGCGGGAGGATTAGGGAATGAGCAGTTCTTC	CASSLGRGVAGGLGNEQFF	TRBV7-9	TRBJ2-1	TRBD2	-
TGTGCCAGTAGTATTTCTGGAGGGATCGGAAACACCATATATTTT	CASSISGGIGNTIYF	TRBV19	TRBJ1-3	-	few
TGTGCCAGCAGTTTATCCCCAGCGGGACTGAAATACAATGAGCAGTTCTTC	CASSLSPAGLKYNEQFF	TRBV28	TRBJ2-1	TRBD2	-